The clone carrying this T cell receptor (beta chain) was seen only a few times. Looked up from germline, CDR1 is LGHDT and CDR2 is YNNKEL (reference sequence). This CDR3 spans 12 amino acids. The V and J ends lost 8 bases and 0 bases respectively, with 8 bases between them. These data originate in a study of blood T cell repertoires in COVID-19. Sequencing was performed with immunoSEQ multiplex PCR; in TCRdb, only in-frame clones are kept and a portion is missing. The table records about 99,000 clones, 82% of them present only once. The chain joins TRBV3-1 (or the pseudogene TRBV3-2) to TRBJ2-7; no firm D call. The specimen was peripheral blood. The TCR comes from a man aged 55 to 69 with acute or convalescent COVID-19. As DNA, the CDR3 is TGTGCCAGCTCCAGAAACTCCTACGAGCAGTACTTC. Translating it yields CASSRNSYEQYF.